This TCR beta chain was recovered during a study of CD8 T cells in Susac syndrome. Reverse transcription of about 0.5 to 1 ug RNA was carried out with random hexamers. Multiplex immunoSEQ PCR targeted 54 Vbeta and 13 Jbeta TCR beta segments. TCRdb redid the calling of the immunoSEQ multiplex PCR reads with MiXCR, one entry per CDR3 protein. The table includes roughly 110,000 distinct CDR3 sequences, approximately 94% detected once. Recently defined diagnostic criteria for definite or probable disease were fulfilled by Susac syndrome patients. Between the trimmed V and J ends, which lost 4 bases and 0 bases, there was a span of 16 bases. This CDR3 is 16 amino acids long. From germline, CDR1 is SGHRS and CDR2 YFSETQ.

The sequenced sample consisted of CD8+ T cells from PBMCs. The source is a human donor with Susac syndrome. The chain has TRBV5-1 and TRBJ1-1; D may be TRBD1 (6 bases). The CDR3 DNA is TGCGCCAGCAGCCACTCCGGGGGGCCGGTGAACACTGAAGCTTTCTTT. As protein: CASSHSGGPVNTEAFF.